These 22 T cell receptor beta chains share one sample of origin, sequenced in a study of blood T cell repertoires in COVID-19. Generated by immunoSEQ multiplex PCR, the TCRdb table keeps only in-frame clones and is missing some. Among roughly 300,000 clones listed, over 70% were seen once. Sequencing was done on a sample of peripheral blood. These receptors were taken from a woman aged 35 to 49 who had recovered from COVID-19.

The rearrangement joins TRBV27 to TRBJ1-5; D gene unclear. Germline V CDR1 and CDR2: MNHEY, SMNVEV (reference sequence). V was shortened by 1 base and J by 7 bases, with 14 bases between the two germline ends. The CDR3 is made up of 15 amino acids. CDR3 in amino acids: CASSLLGLSGQPQHF. CDR3 in DNA: TGTGCCAGCAGTTTATTAGGTCTTTCCGGGCAGCCCCAGCATTTT.

The CDR3 DNA sequence: TGTGCCAGCAGCTTAAGAGACGGGAGACAGGGGGCGCCCGGGGAGCTGTTTTTT. Translated: CASSLRDGRQGAPGELFF. The chain joins TRBV7-8 to TRBJ2-2; 10 nucleotides match TRBD1. CDR3 length: 18 residues. In germline, CDR1 is SGHVS, CDR2 FQNEAQ. J lost 6 bases, V lost 2 bases, and 12 bases had no gene match.

The chain is built from TRBV6-2 or TRBV6-3 and TRBJ1-2; D perhaps matches TRBD1 (6 bases). V was clipped by 6 bases and J by 4 bases, with 12 bases between them. The germline V gene encodes CDR1 MNHEY and CDR2 SVGEGT. The CDR3 sequence is 13 residues long. DNA for the CDR3: TGTGCCAGCAGCCAGGGGTACGGCTATGGCTACACCTTC. It encodes CASSQGYGYGYTF.

This chain joins TRBV3-1 (or the pseudogene TRBV3-2) and TRBJ2-5, with 9 bases aligning to TRBD2. Germline V gene lookup returns CDR1 LGHDT and CDR2 YNNKEL (reference sequence). V lost 0 bases and J lost 1; bases outside the gene matches: 6. The CDR3 extends over 17 amino acids. CDR3 nucleotide sequence: TGTGCCAGCAGCCAAGATGAGCGGGGGGTCTCCCAAGAGACCCAGTACTTC. Its translation is CASSQDERGVSQETQYF.

V is TRBV30 and J is TRBJ1-1; the D is unclear. Between the trimmed V and J ends, which lost 0 bases and 8 bases, there was a span of 13 bases. Germline loops: CDR1 GTSNPN, CDR2 SVGIG (reference sequence). This CDR3 comprises 13 residues. The CDR3 coding sequence is TGTGCCTGGAGTGTGTGGAGCGGAGGGGAAGCTTTCTTT. Amino acids: CAWSVWSGGEAFF.

The chain employs TRBV5-1 and TRBJ2-1, with 14 bases identical to TRBD2. Unmatched junction bases numbered 7, after V lost 8 bases and J lost 0 bases. This CDR3 has 17 amino acids. The germline V gene has CDR1 SGHRS and CDR2 YFSETQ. The CDR3 region is CARMGLAGAYSYNEQFF. CDR3 nucleotides: TGCGCCAGGATGGGACTAGCGGGGGCCTACTCCTACAATGAGCAGTTCTTC.

The J gene is TRBJ2-7, the V gene TRBV5-4, with TRBD2 as a possible D gene (5 bases). Germline V gene data show CDR1 as SGHNT and CDR2 as YYREEE (reference sequence). This CDR3 is 15 amino acids long. V lost 2 bases to trimming and J lost 4 bases, with 16 bases between them. CDR3 protein: CASSFGGPLLYEQYF. The CDR3 nucleotides are TGTGCCAGCAGCTTCGGCGGGCCTCTACTTTACGAGCAGTACTTC.

This sequence joins TRBV7-2 and TRBJ2-7, with TRBD2 identical over 14 bases. Germline V gene data show CDR1 as SGHTA and CDR2 as FQGNSA. J gave up 4 bases and V 4 bases, and 15 bases lay outside the gene matches. This CDR3 spans 19 amino acids. The CDR3 nucleotides read TGTGCCAGCAGCTCATCAACCGCAGGACTAGCGGGGGGACGATACGAGCAGTACTTC. Translated: CASSSSTAGLAGGRYEQYF.

The gene calls are TRBV12-3 or TRBV12-4 and TRBJ1-1, with 8 bases aligning to TRBD1. J lost 4 bases, V lost 10 bases, and 5 bases had no gene match. This CDR3 spans 12 amino acids. CDR3 loop: CATLQGGTEAFF. CDR3 bases: TGTGCCACCCTACAGGGGGGCACTGAAGCTTTCTTT.

The chain carries TRBV7-8 and TRBJ2-7, with 7 nucleotides matching TRBD2. With 1 base clipped from V and 5 bases from J, the junction kept 5 bases outside the gene matches. CDR1 and CDR2 (germline): SGHVS, FQNEAQ. The CDR3 extends over 14 amino acids. CDR3 nucleotides: TGTGCCAGCAGCTTAGAACTAGCGCTCCACGAGCAGTACTTC. It specifies CASSLELALHEQYF.

This clone was counted between two and nine times. The chain carries TRBV5-6 and TRBJ1-2, with a possible D match to TRBD1 (6 bases). This CDR3 comprises 14 residues. Germline loops: CDR1 SGHDT, CDR2 YYEEEE. The V and J ends lost 3 bases and 4 bases respectively, with 13 bases between them. In nucleotides, the CDR3 is TGTGCCAGCAGCTCAATGACAGGTGGCTATGGCTACACCTTC. Residues: CASSSMTGGYGYTF.

This clone was seen once. This chain connects TRBV19 to TRBJ1-6, with 12 bases that match TRBD1. The V gene end was trimmed by 1 base and the J gene end by 7 bases; junction bases not matched to a gene: 5. Germline values: CDR1 LNHDA, CDR2 SQIVND (reference sequence). The CDR3 has 17 residues. This chain's CDR3 is CASSIVGQGAGNSPLHF. The CDR3, as DNA: TGTGCCAGTAGTATAGTGGGACAGGGGGCCGGGAATTCACCCCTCCACTTT.

V and J are TRBV27 and TRBJ1-5; a possible D gene is TRBD1 (6 bases). Germline V gene data show CDR1 as MNHEY and CDR2 as SMNVEV (reference sequence). V was shortened by 5 bases and J by 9 bases, with 17 bases between the two germline ends. The CDR3 has 14 amino acids. The CDR3 nucleotides read TGTGCCAGCAGTGCTATTCCCGGACAGCGGCCCCAGCATTTT. This translates into CASSAIPGQRPQHF.

This clone was recorded once. The chain employs TRBV12-5 and TRBJ1-5; 7 positions match TRBD1. With V trimmed by 4 bases and J by 8 bases, 8 bases remained unmatched. Germline V lookup: CDR1 LGHNT, CDR2 FRNRAP. This CDR3 region has 14 residues. The DNA of the CDR3 is TGTGCTAGTGGTTCCCTGACAGGGCTAGAGCCCCAGCATTTT. This codes for CASGSLTGLEPQHF.

The chain uses TRBV5-4 and TRBJ1-1; D remains unclear. Germline V gives CDR1 SGHNT, CDR2 YYREEE (reference sequence). The length of the CDR3 is 14 residues. V was trimmed by 4 bases and J by 0 bases, leaving 10 bases between them. CDR3 in DNA: TGTGCCAGCAGCCCGCCGGGATTGAACACTGAAGCTTTCTTT. This encodes CASSPPGLNTEAFF.

In its sample, this clone was seen once. The J gene is TRBJ1-2, the V gene TRBV15, with TRBD1 matching over 7 bases. CDR3 length: 14 residues. Germline trimming cut 5 bases from V and 5 bases from J; bases unmatched to any gene: 8. Germline CDR1 LNHNV, CDR2 YYDKDF (reference sequence). CDR3 amino acids: CATSGGRQGYGYTF. Written as DNA, the CDR3 is TGTGCCACCAGCGGTGGAAGACAGGGTTATGGCTACACCTTC.

This rearrangement joins TRBV7-9 to TRBJ1-4; no reliable D call. The CDR3 length is 13 residues. Germline V gives CDR1 SEHNR, CDR2 FQNEAQ (reference sequence). With 5 bases removed from V and 7 bases from J, the gap between germline ends came to 11 bases. The CDR3 protein is CASSRGEGEKLFF. The CDR3 bases are TGTGCCAGCAGCCGCGGTGAGGGTGAAAAACTGTTTTTT.

V gene TRBV7-2 combines with J gene TRBJ1-1; D is undetermined. The germline gives CDR1 SGHTA, CDR2 FQGNSA. CDR3 size: 12 residues. V shed 1 base and J shed 8 bases, with 8 bases lying between them. The CDR3 sequence: CASSLVQSEAFF. In DNA form, the CDR3 reads TGTGCCAGCAGCTTAGTACAGTCAGAAGCTTTCTTT.

The chain recombines TRBV5-6 with TRBJ2-3; weak D call: TRBD2 (6 bases). V shed 1 base and J shed 6 bases, with 12 bases lying between them. There are 14 residues in the CDR3. CDR1 is SGHDT and CDR2 is YYEEEE in the germline V gene. CDR3 loop: CASSLKEGSDTQYF. The CDR3 DNA sequence: TGTGCCAGCAGCTTGAAGGAGGGAAGCGATACGCAGTATTTT.

J is TRBJ2-6 and V is TRBV24-1, with 7 bases fitting TRBD2. CDR1 and CDR2 (germline): KGHDR, SFDVKD. The CDR3 contains 14 residues. Losses at the gene ends were 9 bases for V and 1 base for J; bases not matched to a gene: 2. The DNA of the CDR3 is TGTGCCACCGGGAGGGGTTCTGGGGCCAACGTCCTGACTTTC. It codes for CATGRGSGANVLTF.

The chain uses TRBV12-2 and TRBJ1-6; TRBD1 reflects the table's D call only, with no check against the DNA. TRBV12-2 is a recognized pseudogene. This CDR3 is 16 amino acids long. The CDR3, as DNA: TGTGCAAGTCGCGAAGGCAGGGCACCCTATAATTCACCCCTCCACTTT. Its translation is CASREGRAPYNSPLHF.

This clone turned up a few times. V and J are TRBV6-2 or TRBV6-3 and TRBJ1-1; 8 bases fit TRBD1. Unmatched junction bases numbered 8, after V lost 3 bases and J lost 5 bases. Germline values: CDR1 MNHEY, CDR2 SVGEGT. The CDR3 spans 15 residues. CDR3 sequence reads: CASSYSGGASTEAFF. CDR3 DNA sequence: TGTGCCAGCAGTTATTCAGGGGGCGCTTCTACTGAAGCTTTCTTT.